This passage covers 32 T cell receptor beta chains from one sample sequenced in a study of OX40 agonist ivuxolimab in advanced cancers. The table came from immunoSEQ multiplex PCR; TCRdb's copy has only in-frame clones and leaves some out. The table shows about 84,000 clones, with roughly 89% occurring only once. The specimen was CD4+ or CD8+ T cells sorted from blood, collected in a trial of the OX40 agonist ivuxolimab. All receptors come from an adult with an advanced solid tumor such as melanoma, head and neck, liver or kidney cancer.

The V call is TRBV10-1, the J call TRBJ1-1; D is possibly TRBD1 (6 bases). Germline V gene data show CDR1 as WNHNN and CDR2 as SYGVQD (reference sequence). There are 13 residues in the CDR3. V was cut by 0 bases and J by 6 bases, with 8 bases left in between. CDR3 sequence: CASSESQGSEAFF. The CDR3 nucleotides are TGCGCCAGCAGTGAGTCCCAGGGGTCTGAAGCTTTCTTT.

The chain couples TRBV29-1 to TRBJ1-1, with 12 bases identical to TRBD1. The CDR3 length is 16 residues. J was trimmed by 1 base and V by 6 bases; bases with no gene match: 9. CDR1 SQVTM and CDR2 ANQGSEA come from the germline V gene. This chain's CDR3 is CSVGGDRGLKNTEAFF. The CDR3 DNA follows: TGCAGCGTGGGAGGGGACAGGGGGCTGAAGAACACTGAAGCTTTCTTT.

The chain is built from TRBV5-1 and TRBJ2-2; TRBD1 might be the D (5 bases). V lost 5 bases and J 0 bases, leaving 8 bases between the germline ends. The CDR3 loop spans 14 amino acids. In germline, CDR1 is SGHRS, CDR2 YFSETQ. CDR3 DNA: TGCGCCAGCAGGACAGTCGCGAACACCGGGGAGCTGTTTTTT. Amino acid sequence: CASRTVANTGELFF. The full variable domain, in which reference TRBV5-1 and TRBJ2-2 provide the parts outside the CDR3, is KAGVTQTPRYLIKTRGQQVTLSCSPISGHRSVSWYQQTPGQGLQFLFEYFSETQRNKGNFPGRFSGRQFSNSRSEMNVSTLELGDSALYLCASRTVANTGELFFGEGSRLTVL.

The chain links TRBV6-4 to TRBJ2-1; 8 nucleotides match TRBD1. There are 15 residues in the CDR3. Germline CDR1 MRHNA, CDR2 SNTAGT. V gave up 6 bases and J gave up 7 bases; unmatched junction bases: 11. Written as DNA, the CDR3 is TGTGCCAGCAGAGTACGACAGGGGACTGGGAATGAGCAGTTCTTC. Its translation is CASRVRQGTGNEQFF.

The chain uses TRBV28 and TRBJ2-2; D is uncertain. The CDR3 extends over 14 amino acids. CDR1 and CDR2 from the germline V gene are MDHEN and SYDVKM. Trimming took 6 bases from V and 1 from J, leaving 9 bases between them. CDR3 DNA: TGTGCCAGCAGGCCCTTCAGGAACACCGGGGAGCTGTTTTTT. Translation: CASRPFRNTGELFF.

The gene calls are TRBV5-1 and TRBJ2-1; 10 nucleotides line up with TRBD1. The CDR3 extends over 16 amino acids. Germline V gene lookup returns CDR1 SGHRS and CDR2 YFSETQ. V was pared by 4 bases and J by 2 bases, with 6 bases of the junction left unmatched. The CDR3 spells CASSPRGQGTYNEQFF. CDR3 coding DNA: TGCGCCAGCAGCCCCCGGGGACAGGGGACCTACAATGAGCAGTTCTTC.

The chain uses TRBV19 and TRBJ1-2, with TRBD1 identical over 8 bases. CDR1 is LNHDA and CDR2 is SQIVND in the germline V gene (reference sequence). This CDR3 is 16 amino acids long. The ends lost 7 bases at V and 3 bases at J; junction bases unmatched: 13. The CDR3 protein is CASTQDRGFAHYGYTF. CDR3 DNA sequence: TGTGCCAGTACCCAAGACAGGGGCTTCGCTCACTATGGCTACACCTTC. The variable domain in full, with the rest retrieved from reference TRBV19 and TRBJ1-2, is DGGITQSPKYLFRKEGQNVTLSCEQNLNHDAMYWYRQDPGQGLRLIYYSQIVNDFQKGDIAEGYSVSREKKESFPLTVTSAQKNPTAFYLCASTQDRGFAHYGYTFGSGTRLTVV.

This rearrangement joins TRBV7-2 to TRBJ1-5; D is undetermined. V was pared by 5 bases and J by 7 bases, with 12 bases between. Per germline, CDR1 SGHTA and CDR2 FQGNSA. The CDR3 is 13 amino acids. The CDR3 DNA reads TGTGCCAGCAGCGCATGGGCGGCCCAGCCCCAGCATTTT. Translating gives CASSAWAAQPQHF.

The chain employs TRBV7-9 and TRBJ2-5; the match to TRBD2 covers 8 bases. CDR3 length: 14 residues. CDR1 is SEHNR and CDR2 is FQNEAQ in the germline V gene (reference sequence). Losses at the gene ends were 5 bases for V and 2 bases for J; bases not matched to a gene: 4. The CDR3 nucleotides are TGTGCCAGCAGCATCGGACTAGCACAAGAGACCCAGTACTTC. Protein sequence: CASSIGLAQETQYF.

This clone was found a few times. The chain links TRBV9 to TRBJ1-3; 7 nucleotides agree with TRBD1. The ends lost 4 bases at V and 1 base at J; junction bases unmatched: 14. The CDR3 has 18 amino acids. Germline V CDR1 and CDR2: SGDLS, YYNGEE. The CDR3: CASSSGDSNLPSGNTIYF. CDR3 sequence (DNA): TGTGCCAGCAGCTCGGGGGACAGTAACCTCCCTTCTGGAAACACCATATATTTT.

This CDR3 reads CASSYGLADTQYF. The CDR3, as DNA: TGTGCCAGCAGTTACGGCCTCGCAGATACGCAGTATTTT. V is TRBV6-5 and J is TRBJ2-3; D call uncertain. Trimming left V 2 bases short and J 4 bases short, with 7 bases between. Germline CDR1 MNHEY, CDR2 SVGAGI. The CDR3 loop spans 13 amino acids.

The chain joins TRBV4-1 to TRBJ1-1, with 8 bases that match TRBD1. The CDR3 sequence is 18 residues long. Trimming took 2 bases from V and 4 from J; bases not matched to a gene: 15. Germline loops: CDR1 MGHRA, CDR2 YSYEKL. The CDR3 nucleotides read TGCGCCAGCAGCCAACGTCAGGGGGCAGTATCACCGGGCACTGAAGCTTTCTTT. It encodes CASSQRQGAVSPGTEAFF.

The chain employs TRBV5-1 and TRBJ1-1; perhaps TRBD1 as D (5 bases). Germline loops: CDR1 SGHRS, CDR2 YFSETQ. Trimming took 0 bases from V and 3 from J, leaving 9 bases between them. This CDR3 contains 14 residues. The CDR3 spells CASSLGQTDTEAFF. The DNA of the CDR3 is TGCGCCAGCAGCTTGGGACAGACCGACACTGAAGCTTTCTTT.

This chain uses TRBV5-6 with TRBJ2-2; the match to TRBD1 covers 10 bases. V was clipped by 2 bases and J by 6 bases; unmatched bases: 10. The length of the CDR3 is 17 residues. The germline V gene has CDR1 SGHDT and CDR2 YYEEEE. The CDR3 bases are TGTGCCAGCAGCTTTTTTTCCGGGACAGGGGTCCCCGGGGAGCTGTTTTTT. Protein product: CASSFFSGTGVPGELFF.

J is TRBJ1-2 and V is TRBV5-1; D is perhaps TRBD1 (6 bases). V gave up 0 bases and J gave up 7 bases, with 16 bases separating them. The CDR3 has 15 residues. Germline CDR1 is SGHRS and CDR2 is YFSETQ. The CDR3 DNA reads as TGCGCCAGCAGCTTGGTGTCGGGGGGCGGGCCTGGCTACACCTTC. Amino acids: CASSLVSGGGPGYTF.

CDR3 nucleotide sequence: TGTGCCAGCTCACCACCGTTAATAGCGACACTTACCTCTTTAGGCAATGAGCAGTTCTTC. Encoded protein: CASSPPLIATLTSLGNEQFF. The V and J genes are TRBV18 and TRBJ2-1, with D perhaps matching TRBD2 (5 bases). V gave up 0 bases and J gave up 6 bases, with 27 bases separating them. Germline assignment: CDR1 KGHSH and CDR2 LQKENI. This CDR3 has 20 residues.

The chain combines TRBV13 with TRBJ2-2; D gene unclear. CDR1 is PRHDT and CDR2 is FYEKMQ in the germline V gene (reference sequence). The germline V and J ends were trimmed by 5 bases and 6 bases, with 10 bases remaining between them. The CDR3 runs 13 residues. CDR3 coding DNA: TGTGCCAGCAGCCTCGGACGACCCGGGGAGCTGTTTTTT. It yields the protein CASSLGRPGELFF.

The rearrangement links TRBV29-1 to TRBJ2-1; 9 bases map to TRBD2. The CDR3 length is 15 residues. Germline CDR1 reads SQVTM; CDR2 reads ANQGSEA. V was clipped by 1 base and J by 0 bases; unmatched bases: 1. CDR3 nucleotides: TGCAGCGTTGAAGGGGGACTAGCCTCCTACAATGAGCAGTTCTTC. Its protein product is CSVEGGLASYNEQFF.

The chain joins TRBV4-1 to TRBJ2-3; D may match TRBD1 or TRBD2 (5 bases each). Between the trimmed V and J ends, which lost 1 base and 8 bases, there was a span of 22 bases. CDR1 MGHRA and CDR2 YSYEKL come from the germline V gene. The CDR3 sequence is 17 residues long. The CDR3 reads CASSQGSGPWGSVTQYF. CDR3 bases: TGCGCCAGCAGCCAAGGTTCAGGTCCTTGGGGGAGTGTTACGCAGTATTTT.

Comment on this clone: Relative to the germline gene, one junction end is altered; a read error may explain this. The chain couples TRBV7-7 to TRBJ2-1; 9 bases align to TRBD2. Germline CDR1 is SSHAT and CDR2 is FNYEAQ (reference sequence). There are 15 residues in the CDR3. The CDR3 coding sequence is TGTGCTAGCAGCTTAGTAGCGGGAGCGAACAATGAGCAGTTCTTC. Translation: CASSLVAGANNEQFF. The full variable domain, rest sourced from reference TRBV7-7 and TRBJ2-1, is GAGVSQSPRYKVTKRGQDVTLRCDPISSHATLYWYQQALGQGPEFLTYFNYEAQPDKSGLPSDRFSAERPEGSISTLTIQRTEQRDSAMYRCASSLVAGANNEQFFGPGTRLTVL.

The chain joins TRBV5-1 to TRBJ2-2, with 7 bases that match TRBD2. The CDR3 sequence is 16 residues long. Germline lookup yields CDR1 SGHRS and CDR2 YFSETQ. Trimming at V came to 0 bases and at J to 0 bases, leaving 2 bases not matched to a gene. CDR3 nucleotide sequence: TGCGCCAGCAGCTTGGTTGCGGGGGCGAACACCGGGGAGCTGTTTTTT. Encoded protein: CASSLVAGANTGELFF. Using reference TRBV5-1 and TRBJ2-2 for the parts outside the CDR3, the full variable domain is KAGVTQTPRYLIKTRGQQVTLSCSPISGHRSVSWYQQTPGQGLQFLFEYFSETQRNKGNFPGRFSGRQFSNSRSEMNVSTLELGDSALYLCASSLVAGANTGELFFGEGSRLTVL.

The chain is built from TRBV7-5 and TRBJ2-7; the D segment call TRBD1 is taken from the table without a DNA check. TRBV7-5 is flagged as a pseudogene. There are 13 residues in the CDR3. The CDR3 nucleotides are TGTGCCAGAAGCTCCCAGGGTCCCTACGAGCAGTACGTC. Translating it yields CARSSQGPYEQYV.

CDR3 sequence (DNA): TGTGCCAGCAAGGGACAGTTGAACACTGAAGCTTTCTTT. Protein: CASKGQLNTEAFF. This chain connects TRBV2 to TRBJ1-1, with TRBD1 matching over 7 bases. Germline CDR1 reads SNHLY; CDR2 reads FYNNEI. Trimming at V came to 7 bases and at J to 0 bases, leaving 2 bases not matched to a gene. The CDR3 is 13 residues long.

The chain has TRBV13 and TRBJ2-3, with D perhaps matching TRBD2 (6 bases). The ends were cut back, 6 bases at V and 6 bases at J, with 10 bases in the middle. The CDR3 has 12 residues. CDR1 and CDR2 from the germline V gene are PRHDT and FYEKMQ (reference sequence). CDR3 amino acids: CASRASADTQYF. The DNA for the CDR3 is TGTGCCAGCAGGGCTAGCGCGGATACGCAGTATTTT. Full variable domain (outside the CDR3, taken from reference TRBV13 and TRBJ2-3): AAGVIQSPRHLIKEKRETATLKCYPIPRHDTVYWYQQGPGQDPQFLISFYEKMQSDKGSIPDRFSAQQFSDYHSELNMSSLELGDSALYFCASRASADTQYFGPGTRLTVL.

The chain employs TRBV29-1 and TRBJ1-2, with D possibly matching TRBD1 (6 bases). Trimming removed 5 bases at V and 8 bases at J, with 27 bases between. This CDR3 has 16 residues. Germline CDR1 reads SQVTM; CDR2 reads ANQGSEA. The CDR3 loop reads CSVSKMVFAGDGGYTF. The DNA of the CDR3 is TGCAGCGTTTCAAAGATGGTTTTTGCAGGGGACGGCGGCTACACCTTC. The full variable domain, its missing parts supplied by reference TRBV29-1 and TRBJ1-2, is SAVISQKPSRDICQRGTSLTIQCQVDSQVTMMFWYRQQPGQSLTLIATANQGSEATYESGFVIDKFPISRPNLTFSTLTVSNMSPEDSSIYLCSVSKMVFAGDGGYTFGSGTRLTVV.

This chain links TRBV4-1 with TRBJ2-7, with 12 bases that match TRBD2. V shed 4 bases, J shed 1 base, and the junction held 5 bases outside the gene matches. This CDR3 region has 16 residues. Germline V CDR1 and CDR2: MGHRA, YSYEKL. CDR3 nucleotide sequence: TGCGCCAGCAGCCGCTTTACTAGCGGGGGGTCCTACGAGCAGTACTTC. It specifies CASSRFTSGGSYEQYF.

J is TRBJ2-3 and V is TRBV2; D assignment may be TRBD1 or TRBD2 (6 bases each). The V and J ends lost 6 bases and 1 base respectively, with 11 bases between them. The CDR3 contains 14 residues. Looked up from germline, CDR1 is SNHLY and CDR2 is FYNNEI. This CDR3 reads CASSSGAGTDTQYF. The CDR3 coding sequence is TGTGCCAGCAGCTCGGGGGCCGGCACAGATACGCAGTATTTT. The full variable domain, with the rest looked up from reference TRBV2 and TRBJ2-3, is EPEVTQTPSHQVTQMGQEVILRCVPISNHLYFYWYRQILGQKVEFLVSFYNNEISEKSEIFDDQFSVERPDGSNFTLKIRSTKLEDSAMYFCASSSGAGTDTQYFGPGTRLTVL.

This chain joins TRBV30 and TRBJ1-1; D perhaps matches TRBD1 (5 bases). Trimming shortened V by 4 bases and J by 3 bases, and 12 bases separated the two germline ends. Germline CDR1 and CDR2: GTSNPN and SVGIG (reference sequence). The CDR3 is 13 residues long. The CDR3 bases are TGTGCCTGGAAGAGGGGAACTGACACTGAAGCTTTCTTT. Translation gives CAWKRGTDTEAFF.

This chain connects TRBV30 to TRBJ2-1; D not certain. The germline gives CDR1 GTSNPN, CDR2 SVGIG (reference sequence). This CDR3 contains 16 residues. Trimming left V 4 bases short and J 1 base short, with 17 bases between. The CDR3 protein is CAWILFSGESYNEQFF. In DNA form, the CDR3 reads TGTGCCTGGATTTTGTTTTCGGGCGAATCCTACAATGAGCAGTTCTTC.

The CDR3 DNA is TGCGCCAGCAGCCCGACTAGCTTTGTAGAGACCCAGTACTTC. It codes for CASSPTSFVETQYF. This chain joins TRBV4-1 and TRBJ2-5; 7 bases line up with TRBD2. The junction had 6 bases not matched to a gene; V was cut back by 4 bases and J by 4 bases. This CDR3 comprises 14 residues. Per the germline V gene, CDR1 is MGHRA and CDR2 is YSYEKL.

The genes are TRBV5-1 and TRBJ1-1; 7 bases map to TRBD1. Trimming took 7 bases from V and 5 from J; bases not matched to a gene: 14. The CDR3 consists of 15 residues. Germline V gene data show CDR1 as SGHRS and CDR2 as YFSETQ. This CDR3 is CASQTGSNFRTEAFF. The CDR3 nucleotides are TGCGCCAGCCAGACAGGGTCGAATTTTAGAACTGAAGCTTTCTTT. The complete variable domain, with remaining parts taken from reference TRBV5-1 and TRBJ1-1, reads KAGVTQTPRYLIKTRGQQVTLSCSPISGHRSVSWYQQTPGQGLQFLFEYFSETQRNKGNFPGRFSGRQFSNSRSEMNVSTLELGDSALYLCASQTGSNFRTEAFFGQGTRLTVV.

This rearrangement joins TRBV28 to TRBJ2-5, with 7 positions matching TRBD2. Germline CDR1 MDHEN, CDR2 SYDVKM. This CDR3 contains 16 residues. Unmatched junction bases numbered 16, after V lost 5 bases and J lost 7 bases. The CDR3 nucleotides read TGTGCCAGCAGTCCAACCGGGACTCTGGGCGGGGGGACCCAGTACTTC. The encoded protein is CASSPTGTLGGGTQYF.